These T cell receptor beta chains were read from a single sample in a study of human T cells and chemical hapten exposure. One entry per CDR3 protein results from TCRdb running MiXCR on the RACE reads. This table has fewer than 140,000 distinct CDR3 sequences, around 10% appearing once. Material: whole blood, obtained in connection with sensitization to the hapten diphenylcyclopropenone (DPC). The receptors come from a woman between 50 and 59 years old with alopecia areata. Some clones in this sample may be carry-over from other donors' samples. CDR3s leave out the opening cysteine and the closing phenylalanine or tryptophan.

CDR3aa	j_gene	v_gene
ASSLGDVGSSTDTQY	TRBJ2-3	TRBV5-8
ASRPGQRDYGYT	TRBJ1-2	TRBV28
ASSLAFIGQILPYEQY	TRBJ2-7	TRBV5-5
ASSPKGRGEQF	TRBJ2-1	TRBV11-3
ASSEPEAYEQY	TRBJ2-7	TRBV10-1
ASSSTTGRQETQY	TRBJ2-5	TRBV5-1
ASSLGGERNQPQH	TRBJ1-5	TRBV7-6
ASRETSSYYEQY	TRBJ2-7	TRBV6-5
ASRSYSGGPYTQY	TRBJ2-3	TRBV25-1
SANPQGASNTGELF	TRBJ2-2	TRBV20-1
ASSHTFLQRFLTEAF	TRBJ1-1	TRBV2
SARTVVRSYEQY	TRBJ2-7	TRBV20-1
ASSLANQGGRDSRMTDTQY	TRBJ2-3	TRBV5-1
SVQDFSGNTIY	TRBJ1-3	TRBV29-1
ASNGPLNTEAF	TRBJ1-1	TRBV6-2/TRBV6-3
ASSHTGESYEQY	TRBJ2-7	TRBV11-2
ASSLPPGGLGYEQY	TRBJ2-7	TRBV28
ASSVGPSSYNEQF	TRBJ2-1	TRBV7-9
ASSYRLGVSDTQY	TRBJ2-3	TRBV6-2/TRBV6-3
ASSFPWDRRTDTQY	TRBJ2-3	TRBV5-5
ASSFGGRFNTEAF	TRBJ1-1	TRBV5-6
ASAPTAGSREQF	TRBJ2-1	TRBV7-9
ASSSRLAGSSYNEQF	TRBJ2-1	TRBV7-6
ASSSNREQAF	TRBJ1-1	TRBV3-1
ASSWTAYQPQH	TRBJ1-5	TRBV27
SAMRGPEQY	TRBJ2-7	TRBV20-1
ASSVGGTDNEQF	TRBJ2-1	TRBV9
ASSPSEVGELF	TRBJ2-2	TRBV7-9
ASSFLGTGGGQPQH	TRBJ1-5	TRBV12-3/TRBV12-4
ASYPATVGLLGTEAF	TRBJ1-1	TRBV18
SVATDEQY	TRBJ2-7	TRBV29-1
ASSPQVFSNQPQH	TRBJ1-5	TRBV27
ASSLGLGGNQPQH	TRBJ1-5	TRBV12-3/TRBV12-4
ASSPSAGSGYT	TRBJ1-2	TRBV18
ATSAGGRGTDTQY	TRBJ2-3	TRBV24-1
ASSLGSQTDTQY	TRBJ2-3	TRBV7-9
ASSFLNTEAF	TRBJ1-1	TRBV7-2
ASSYGLLYGYT	TRBJ1-2	TRBV6-5
ASSYRDGNQPQH	TRBJ1-5	TRBV6-5
ASQVWGMNTEAF	TRBJ1-1	TRBV12-3/TRBV12-4
ASSPWDRSYEQY	TRBJ2-7	TRBV7-6
SVEAGPF	TRBJ1-2	TRBV29-1
ASSLDHMNTEAF	TRBJ1-1	TRBV5-1
ASKEGPGRAF	TRBJ1-1	TRBV6-5
ASTLDGAGNTIY	TRBJ1-3	TRBV5-1
ASSFQGAVGELF	TRBJ2-2	TRBV12-3/TRBV12-4
ASSFTGTANTEAF	TRBJ1-1	TRBV7-2